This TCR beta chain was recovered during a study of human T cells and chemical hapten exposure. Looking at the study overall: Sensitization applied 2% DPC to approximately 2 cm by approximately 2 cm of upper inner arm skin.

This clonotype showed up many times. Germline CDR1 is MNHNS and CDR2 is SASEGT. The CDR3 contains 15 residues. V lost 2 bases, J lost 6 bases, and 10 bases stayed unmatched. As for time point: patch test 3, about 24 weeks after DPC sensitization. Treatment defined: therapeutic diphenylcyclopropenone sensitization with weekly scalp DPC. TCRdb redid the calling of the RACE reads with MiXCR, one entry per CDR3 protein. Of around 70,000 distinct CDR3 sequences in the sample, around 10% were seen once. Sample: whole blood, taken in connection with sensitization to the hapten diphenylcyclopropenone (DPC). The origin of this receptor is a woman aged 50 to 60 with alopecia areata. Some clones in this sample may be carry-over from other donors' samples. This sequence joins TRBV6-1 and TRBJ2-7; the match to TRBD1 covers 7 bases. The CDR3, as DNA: TGTGCCAGCAGTGAAATGGACAGGTATAGGGCCGAGCAGTACTTC. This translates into CASSEMDRYRAEQYF.